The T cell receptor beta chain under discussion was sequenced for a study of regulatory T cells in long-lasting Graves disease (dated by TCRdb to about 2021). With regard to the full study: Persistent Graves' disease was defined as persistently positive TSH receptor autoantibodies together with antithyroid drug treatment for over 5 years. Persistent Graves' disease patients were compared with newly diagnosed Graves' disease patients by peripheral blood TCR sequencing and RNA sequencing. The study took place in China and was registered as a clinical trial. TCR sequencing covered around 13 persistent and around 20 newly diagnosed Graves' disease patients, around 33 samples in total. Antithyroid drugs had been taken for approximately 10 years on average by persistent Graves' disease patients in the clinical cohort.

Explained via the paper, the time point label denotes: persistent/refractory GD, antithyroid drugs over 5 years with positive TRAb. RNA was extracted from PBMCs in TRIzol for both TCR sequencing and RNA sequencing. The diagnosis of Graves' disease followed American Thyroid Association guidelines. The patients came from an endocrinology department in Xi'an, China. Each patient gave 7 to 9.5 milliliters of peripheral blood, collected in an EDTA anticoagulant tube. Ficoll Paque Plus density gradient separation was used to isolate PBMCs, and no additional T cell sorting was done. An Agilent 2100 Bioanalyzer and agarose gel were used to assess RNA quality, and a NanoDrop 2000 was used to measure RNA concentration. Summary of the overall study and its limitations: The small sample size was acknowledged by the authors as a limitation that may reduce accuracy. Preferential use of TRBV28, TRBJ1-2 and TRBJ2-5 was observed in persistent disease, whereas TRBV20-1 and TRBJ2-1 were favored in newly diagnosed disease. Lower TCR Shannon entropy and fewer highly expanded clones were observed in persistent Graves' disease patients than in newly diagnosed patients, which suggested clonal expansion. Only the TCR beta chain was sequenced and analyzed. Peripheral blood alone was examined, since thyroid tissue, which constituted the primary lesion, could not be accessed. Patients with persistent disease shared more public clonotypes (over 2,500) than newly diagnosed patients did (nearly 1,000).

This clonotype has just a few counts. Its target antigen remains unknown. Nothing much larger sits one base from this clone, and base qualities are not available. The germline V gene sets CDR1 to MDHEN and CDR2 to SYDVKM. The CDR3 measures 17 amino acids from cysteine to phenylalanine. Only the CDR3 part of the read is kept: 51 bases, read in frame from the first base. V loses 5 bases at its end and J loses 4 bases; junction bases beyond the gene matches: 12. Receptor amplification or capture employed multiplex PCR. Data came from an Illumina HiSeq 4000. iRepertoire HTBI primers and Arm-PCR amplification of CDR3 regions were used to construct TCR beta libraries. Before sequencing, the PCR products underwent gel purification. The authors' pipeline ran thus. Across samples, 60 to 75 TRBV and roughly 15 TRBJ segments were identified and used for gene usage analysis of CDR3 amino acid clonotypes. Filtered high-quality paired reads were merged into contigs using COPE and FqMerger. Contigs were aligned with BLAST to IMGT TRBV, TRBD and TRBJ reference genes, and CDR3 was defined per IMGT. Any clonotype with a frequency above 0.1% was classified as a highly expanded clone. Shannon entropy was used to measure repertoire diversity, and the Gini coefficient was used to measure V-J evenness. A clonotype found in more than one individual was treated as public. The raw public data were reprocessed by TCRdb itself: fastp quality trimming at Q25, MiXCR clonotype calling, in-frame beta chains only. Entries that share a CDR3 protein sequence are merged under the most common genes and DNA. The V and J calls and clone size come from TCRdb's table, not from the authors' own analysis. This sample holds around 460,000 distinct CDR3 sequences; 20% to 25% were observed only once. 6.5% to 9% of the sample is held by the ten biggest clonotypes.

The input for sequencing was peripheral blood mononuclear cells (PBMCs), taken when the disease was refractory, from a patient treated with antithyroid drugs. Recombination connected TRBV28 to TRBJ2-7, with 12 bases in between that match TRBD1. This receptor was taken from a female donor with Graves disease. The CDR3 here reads CASSRDRGLFWDYEQYF. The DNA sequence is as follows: TGTGCCAGCAGTCGGGACAGGGGGCTTTTTTGGGATTACGAGCAGTACTTC.